This TCR beta chain is from a study of cytomegalovirus exposure and HLA in healthy donors. PCR amplification relied on 60 Vbeta primers (plus 13 Jbeta primers). Method: immunoSEQ multiplex PCR; TCRdb's copy keeps in-frame clones and lacks some. The sample has approximately 220,000 clones; 60% to 80% are singletons. This clone was detected a few times. What it recognizes is unknown. Points from the study as a whole: The authors later found TCR association rates varying by HLA locus, with DRB1 most and HLA-C fewest. As a later analysis showed, a missense DCLRE1C variant was linked to trimming of TCR beta V- and J-genes. The study listed roughly 160 cytomegalovirus-associated TCR beta chains. Productive status was seen about 87% or about 30% of the time for most TCR beta V segments in an earlier analysis.

The receptor's source is a man younger than 35 in good health and CMV-seronegative. Sequenced material: PBMCs.

CDR3 loop: CASTTGHANTGELFF. The CDR3, as DNA: TGTGCCAGTACGACGGGACACGCGAACACCGGGGAGCTGTTTTTT. The chain employs TRBV19 and TRBJ2-2; D may be TRBD1 (6 bases). CDR3 length equals 15 residues. Germline CDR1 reads LNHDA; CDR2 reads SQIVND (reference sequence). V was shortened by 7 bases and J by 0 bases, with 12 bases between the two germline ends.